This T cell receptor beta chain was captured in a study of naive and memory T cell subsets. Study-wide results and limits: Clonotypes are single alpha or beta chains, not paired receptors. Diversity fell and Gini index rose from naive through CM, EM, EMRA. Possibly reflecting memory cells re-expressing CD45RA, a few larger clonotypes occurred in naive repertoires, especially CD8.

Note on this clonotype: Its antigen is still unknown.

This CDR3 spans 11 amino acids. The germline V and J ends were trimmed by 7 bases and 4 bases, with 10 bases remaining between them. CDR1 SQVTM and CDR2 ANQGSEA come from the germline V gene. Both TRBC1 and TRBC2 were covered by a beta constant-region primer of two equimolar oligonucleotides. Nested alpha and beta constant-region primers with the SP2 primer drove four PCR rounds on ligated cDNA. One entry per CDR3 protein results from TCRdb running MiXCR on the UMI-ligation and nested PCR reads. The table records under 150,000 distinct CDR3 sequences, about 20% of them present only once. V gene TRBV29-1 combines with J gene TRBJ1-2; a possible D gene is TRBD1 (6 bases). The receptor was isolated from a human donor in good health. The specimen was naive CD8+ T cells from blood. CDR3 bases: TGCAGCGCCCGGACAGTCTATGGCTACACCTTC. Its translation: CSARTVYGYTF.